The clone carrying this TCR beta chain has just a few counts. The source of the sample is a study of T cell repertoires in cytomegalovirus infection. Overall study: Matching HLA type, along with CMV infection, was indicated by public TCR beta signatures.

TCRdb re-derived calls from the reads in MiXCR, one entry per CDR3 protein. The table has about 320,000 distinct CDR3 sequences, around 9.5% seen once. This receptor was taken from a human donor in good health (CMV status not recorded). Some clones in this sample may be carry-over from other donors' samples. Specimen: PBMCs.

CDR3 DNA sequence: TGCAGCGTAACGTCAGGGGTGCGGGGAAACACCATATATTTT. This translates into CSVTSGVRGNTIYF. The genes are TRBV29-1 and TRBJ1-3; TRBD1 might be the D (6 bases). V gave up 6 bases and J gave up 4 bases, with 16 bases separating them. CDR3 length: 14 amino acids. Germline V CDR1 and CDR2: SQVTM, ANQGSEA.